The source of this TCR beta chain is a study of T-cell reconstitution after alpha-beta-depleted transplantation in children. In germline, CDR1 is SGHVS, CDR2 FQNEAQ. This CDR3 has 14 amino acids. Molecular barcoding with unique molecular identifiers was used for the TCRbeta library. TCRdb re-called the PCR reads with MiXCR, one entry per CDR3 protein. The sample lists some 590,000 distinct CDR3 sequences; about 10% were seen once. Details on this clonotype: One end of the junction varies from germline; a read error may be responsible.

The chain combines TRBV7-8 with TRBJ2-3; D not resolved. This TCR derives from a human donor who donated a stem cell graft to a child with acute myeloid leukemia. Here the sequenced sample was PBMCs from the stem cell graft donor, taken from the stem cell graft. DNA for the CDR3: TGTGCCAGCAGCTTAGGGGCTAGAACAGATACGGAGTATTTT. Translation: CASSLGARTDTEYF. Full variable domain (remainder filled in from reference TRBV7-8 and TRBJ2-3): GAGVSQSPRYKVAKRGQDVALRCDPISGHVSLFWYQQALGQGPEFLTYFQNEAQLDKSGLPSDRFFAERPEGSVSTLKIQRTQQEDSAVYLCASSLGARTDTEYFGPGTRLTVL.